The 15 T cell receptor beta chains given below trace back to one sample, sequenced in a study of cytotoxic CD8 clonotypes in ibrutinib-treated CLL. TCRdb keeps only in-frame clones here, not all; method: immunoSEQ multiplex PCR. The sample carries 300,000 or so clones, roughly 67% recorded once. Specimen: PBMCs, collected after 36 months of ibrutinib treatment. These receptors were taken from a human donor with chronic lymphocytic leukemia.

The CDR3, as DNA: TGTGCCAGCAGTGCCGGGCGAGGGGGGCTTGGAGAGACCCAGTACTTC. Residues: CASSAGRGGLGETQYF. V gene TRBV25-1 combines with J gene TRBJ2-5; D possibly matches TRBD1 or TRBD2 (6 bases each). The CDR3 length is 16 residues. Germline V gives CDR1 MGHDK, CDR2 SYGVNS. The V end was cut by 4 bases, the J end by 4 bases, with 19 bases between.

The chain recombines TRBV6-1 with TRBJ2-4; the D is unclear. The CDR3 contains 13 residues. V lost 2 bases and J 7 bases, leaving 9 bases between the germline ends. The germline CDR1 and CDR2 sequences are MNHNS and SASEGT. CDR3 region: CASSEILGNIQYF. CDR3 sequence (DNA): TGTGCCAGCAGTGAAATTTTAGGGAACATTCAGTACTTC.

The table lists this clone with a count of one. This sequence joins TRBV9 and TRBJ2-7; 9 positions match TRBD2. The V segment lost 4 bases and the J segment 2 bases; nucleotides outside the gene matches: 10. The CDR3 runs to 16 residues. From germline, CDR1 is SGDLS and CDR2 YYNGEE. CDR3 amino acids: CASSPRLAGLPYEQYF. The CDR3 bases are TGTGCCAGCAGCCCACGGCTAGCGGGATTGCCCTACGAGCAGTACTTC.

The genes are TRBV18 and TRBJ1-6, with 7 bases fitting TRBD1. CDR1 is KGHSH and CDR2 is LQKENI in the germline V gene. CDR3 size: 16 residues. V lost 2 bases and J lost 5; bases outside the gene matches: 6. The CDR3, as DNA: TGTGCCAGCTCACCAAGAGGACAGGAGAATAATTCACCCCTCCACTTT. This encodes CASSPRGQENNSPLHF.

The chain carries TRBV7-6 and TRBJ1-2; D gene uncertain. Germline values: CDR1 SGHVS, CDR2 FNYEAQ. V lost 5 bases and J lost 4, with 8 bases in between. The CDR3 is 12 amino acids. CDR3 region: CASSIGTYGYTF. Written as DNA, the CDR3 is TGTGCCAGCAGCATAGGAACCTATGGCTACACCTTC.

CDR3 nucleotide sequence: TGCGCCAGCAGCTCCCTACTGCAGGGGGATGAGCAGTACTTC. Translated: CASSSLLQGDEQYF. V gene TRBV5-1 combines with J gene TRBJ2-7; TRBD1 agrees at 7 bases. Losses at the gene ends were 3 bases for V and 7 bases for J; bases not matched to a gene: 10. In germline, CDR1 is SGHRS, CDR2 YFSETQ. The CDR3 contains 14 residues.

This clone was counted a single time. This chain uses TRBV6-5 with TRBJ1-5; tentatively, D is TRBD1 (5 bases). This CDR3 contains 16 residues. The V gene lost 4 bases and the J gene lost 1 base, with 14 bases spanning the gap. Germline-derived CDR1 and CDR2 are MNHEY and SVGAGI. This chain's CDR3 is CASSSGPWGSNQPQHF. The CDR3 nucleotides read TGTGCCAGCAGTTCGGGTCCATGGGGGAGCAATCAGCCCCAGCATTTT.

Only one count was recorded for this clone. V gene TRBV6-6 combines with J gene TRBJ2-7; D is undetermined. The CDR3 covers 12 residues. V dropped 5 bases and J dropped 4 bases, with 9 bases sitting between them. The germline V gene encodes CDR1 MNHNY and CDR2 SVGAGI (reference sequence). CDR3 nucleotide sequence: TGTGCCAGCAGTGGCCCACATTACGAGCAGTACTTC. It encodes CASSGPHYEQYF.

The chain is built from TRBV6-6 and TRBJ1-2; 12 nucleotides line up with TRBD1. Germline lookup yields CDR1 MNHNY and CDR2 SVGAGI (reference sequence). Trimming at V came to 2 bases and at J to 6 bases, leaving 4 bases not matched to a gene. The CDR3 is 15 amino acids. This CDR3 reads CASSYGDRGLNGYTF. DNA for the CDR3: TGTGCCAGCAGTTACGGGGACAGGGGGCTGAATGGCTACACCTTC.

This CDR3 reads CASTLQAGGSYNEQFF. In nucleotides, the CDR3 is TGTGCCAGCACCCTCCAGGCGGGGGGCTCCTACAATGAGCAGTTCTTC. This rearrangement joins TRBV2 to TRBJ2-1; 8 nucleotides agree with TRBD2. CDR3 size: 16 residues. V shed 7 bases, J shed 0 bases, and the junction held 8 bases outside the gene matches. Germline V CDR1 and CDR2: SNHLY, FYNNEI.

The chain carries TRBV5-6 and TRBJ2-2; possibly TRBD1 for D (6 bases). CDR3 length: 14 amino acids. Trimming shortened V by 2 bases and J by 4 bases, and 9 bases separated the two germline ends. Germline-derived CDR1 and CDR2 are SGHDT and YYEEEE. This CDR3 is CASSFGTPTGELFF. CDR3 nucleotide sequence: TGTGCCAGCAGCTTCGGGACACCCACCGGGGAGCTGTTTTTT.

The chain couples TRBV4-1 to TRBJ2-2; 8 nucleotides agree with TRBD1. This CDR3 spans 19 amino acids. Germline lookup yields CDR1 MGHRA and CDR2 YSYEKL. V lost 4 bases, J lost 0 bases, and 13 bases stayed unmatched. The CDR3 here is CASSPTYWDRLANTGELFF. CDR3 in DNA: TGCGCCAGCAGCCCGACCTACTGGGACAGGTTAGCGAACACCGGGGAGCTGTTTTTT.

J is TRBJ2-7 and V is TRBV5-1; 12 bases map to TRBD2. This CDR3 has 17 residues. Losses at the gene ends were 2 bases for V and 4 bases for J; bases not matched to a gene: 10. Germline values: CDR1 SGHRS, CDR2 YFSETQ. The CDR3 DNA follows: TGCGCCAGCAGCTTTCGGCTAGCGGGAGGGCCCGAGTACGAGCAGTACTTC. Its protein product is CASSFRLAGGPEYEQYF. Using reference TRBV5-1 and TRBJ2-7 for the parts outside the CDR3, the full variable domain is KAGVTQTPRYLIKTRGQQVTLSCSPISGHRSVSWYQQTPGQGLQFLFEYFSETQRNKGNFPGRFSGRQFSNSRSEMNVSTLELGDSALYLCASSFRLAGGPEYEQYFGPGTRLTVT.

The chain has TRBV6-6 and TRBJ2-7, with 9 bases lining up with TRBD1. The CDR3 spans 15 residues. Looked up from germline, CDR1 is MNHNY and CDR2 is SVGAGI (reference sequence). Germline trimming cut 10 bases from V and 3 bases from J; bases unmatched to any gene: 13. The CDR3 loop is CATRGAGTGNYEQYF. The CDR3 DNA is TGTGCCACCCGGGGGGCCGGGACAGGGAACTACGAGCAGTACTTC.

The rearrangement links TRBV7-7 to TRBJ2-3, with TRBD1 as a possible D gene (5 bases). CDR1 and CDR2 (germline): SSHAT, FNYEAQ (reference sequence). V lost 5 bases, J lost 2 bases, and 11 bases lay in between. The CDR3 runs to 14 residues. CDR3 amino acids: CASSTDRYTDTQYF. The CDR3 region has the DNA TGTGCCAGCAGCACCGACAGATACACAGATACGCAGTATTTT.